A selection of T cell receptor beta chains follows, all from one sample in a study of T cell changes during pregnancy in multiple sclerosis. Using immunoSEQ multiplex PCR, the repertoire was profiled, and TCRdb retains in-frame clones only, with some absent. This sample has over 50,000 clones; around 90% occur once, and the top ten carry over 1.2%. This sample comprised peripheral blood, obtained in the third trimester of pregnancy. These receptors all stem from a female donor in good health, enrolled as a control in a pregnancy study. Each CDR3 is given with its conserved first and last residue. Fields, in order: J gene, D gene, clone size, CDR3 length, V gene, CDR3 protein, CDR3 DNA. A D gene is named only where the DNA matches it firmly. Rows may omit the clone size; those that give it use once, few, many or a size class.

TRBJ2-3 NA NA 16 TRBV7-8 CASSLVAGWGTDTQYF TGTGCCAGCAGCTTAGTGGCAGGGTGGGGCACAGATACGCAGTATTTT
TRBJ2-5 TRBD2 NA 13 TRBV14 CASSQGLAGTQYF TGTGCCAGCAGCCAGGGACTAGCGGGGACCCAGTACTTC
TRBJ2-7 NA NA 13 TRBV2 CASRQGSGYEQYF TGTGCCAGCAGACAGGGATCGGGCTACGAGCAGTACTTC
TRBJ1-6 TRBD1 NA 17 TRBV19 CASSIERWTGVDSPLHF TGTGCCAGTAGTATAGAGCGCTGGACAGGGGTAGATTCACCCCTCCACTTT
TRBJ2-7 TRBD2 NA 15 TRBV27 CASSLRTSGLYEQYF TGTGCCAGCAGTCTCAGGACTAGCGGGCTTTACGAGCAGTACTTC
TRBJ2-5 NA NA 13 TRBV28 CASMRRVQETQYF TGTGCCAGCATGAGAAGAGTACAAGAGACCCAGTACTTC
TRBJ2-3 NA NA 14 TRBV18 CASSPERISDTQYF TGTGCCAGCTCACCGGAGCGGATCTCAGATACGCAGTATTTT
TRBJ1-1 NA NA 16 TRBV7-8 CASSLGVAGGITEAFF TGTGCCAGCAGCTTAGGAGTGGCGGGCGGGATAACTGAAGCTTTCTTT
TRBJ1-1 NA NA 13 TRBV7-9 CASSLRENTEAFF TGTGCCAGCAGCTTAAGAGAGAACACTGAAGCTTTCTTT
TRBJ2-2 TRBD2 NA 17 TRBV7-2 CASSSGLAGAYTGELFF TGTGCCAGCAGCTCGGGACTAGCGGGGGCCTACACCGGGGAGCTGTTTTTT
TRBJ2-3 TRBD1 NA 16 TRBV7-2 CASSIPTGVRADTQYF TGTGCCAGCAGCATACCGACAGGGGTGAGGGCAGATACGCAGTATTTT
TRBJ1-5 TRBD1 NA 14 TRBV27 CASRRQGEFQPQHF TGTGCCAGCAGACGACAGGGGGAGTTTCAGCCCCAGCATTTT
TRBJ1-5 NA NA 16 TRBV12-5 CASGLAGYSRPAPQHF TGTGCTAGTGGTTTGGCCGGATATAGCCGACCTGCGCCCCAGCATTTT
TRBJ2-5 TRBD1 NA 16 TRBV7-9 CASTHPGGTGQETQYF TGTGCCAGCACGCACCCCGGCGGGACAGGTCAAGAGACCCAGTACTTC
TRBJ2-1 TRBD2 NA 15 TRBV5-1 CASSPLAGGPNEQFF TGCGCCAGCAGCCCTTTAGCGGGGGGGCCTAATGAGCAGTTCTTC
TRBJ1-4 NA NA 14 TRBV6-5 CASSYYRAGEKLFF TGTGCCAGCAGTTATTACAGGGCGGGTGAAAAACTGTTTTTT
TRBJ2-7 TRBD1 NA 15 TRBV28 CASSPPDRGSYEQYF TGTGCCAGCAGTCCTCCGGACAGGGGCTCCTACGAGCAGTACTTC
TRBJ2-1 NA NA 11 TRBV7-2 CASSRYNEQFF TGTGCCAGCAGCCGGTACAATGAGCAGTTCTTC
TRBJ2-1 NA NA 12 TRBV18 CASSPLDNEQFF TGTGCCAGCTCACCACTCGACAATGAGCAGTTCTTC
TRBJ2-5 NA NA 15 TRBV28 CASSLGGAGRGTQYF TGTGCCAGCAGTTTGGGGGGGGCCGGGAGAGGAACCCAGTACTTC
TRBJ2-3 NA NA 12 TRBV6-1 CASSESGDTQYF TGTGCCAGCAGTGAAAGCGGGGATACGCAGTATTTT
TRBJ2-7 TRBD1 NA 14 TRBV18 CASSEGTGAGEQYF TGTGCCAGCTCCGAAGGGACAGGGGCCGGCGAGCAGTACTTC
TRBJ2-1 TRBD1 NA 13 TRBV9 CASSLTGQDEQFF TGTGCCAGCAGCTTGACAGGGCAGGATGAGCAGTTCTTC
TRBJ2-3 NA NA 13 TRBV11-1 CASALRRPDTQYF TGTGCCAGCGCCCTTAGGAGGCCAGATACGCAGTATTTT
TRBJ2-1 NA once 15 TRBV4-3 CASSQDAGPYNEQFF TGCGCCAGCAGCCAAGATGCGGGCCCGTACAATGAGCAGTTCTTC
TRBJ1-1 NA once 15 TRBV10-3 CAISATTGVYTEAFF TGTGCCATCAGCGCAACTACAGGTGTCTACACTGAAGCTTTCTTT
TRBJ2-7 NA NA 15 TRBV7-2 CASRIQGHSSYEQYF TGTGCCAGCAGAATACAGGGTCACAGCTCCTACGAGCAGTACTTC
TRBJ2-7 TRBD2 NA 16 TRBV7-9 CASSPGSGGPTYEQYF TGTGCCAGCAGCCCGGGCAGCGGGGGGCCTACCTACGAGCAGTACTTC
TRBJ1-2 TRBD1 NA 14 TRBV5-4 CASRYSGTGKGYTF TGTGCCAGCAGATATTCCGGGACAGGGAAGGGCTACACCTTC
TRBJ1-5 TRBD1 NA 16 TRBV19 CASSTSIGQGHQPQHF TGTGCCAGTAGTACATCGATAGGACAGGGTCATCAGCCCCAGCATTTT
TRBJ2-2 NA NA 15 TRBV5-1 CASSFAEGPTGELFF TGCGCCAGCAGCTTTGCGGAGGGCCCCACCGGGGAGCTGTTTTTT
TRBJ1-5 NA once 12 TRBV29-1 CSVMEAGQPQHF TGCAGCGTTATGGAAGCGGGGCAGCCCCAGCATTTT
TRBJ2-1 TRBD2 NA 17 TRBV4-2 CASSHQLSGGAGNEQFF TGTGCCAGCAGCCACCAACTTAGCGGGGGGGCAGGTAATGAGCAGTTCTTC
TRBJ2-7 TRBD1 NA 14 TRBV19 CASSIGTGTGEQYF TGTGCCAGTAGTATAGGGACAGGGACAGGCGAGCAGTACTTC
TRBJ1-3 NA NA 16 TRBV7-9 CASSKNFRGAGNTIYF TGTGCCAGCAGCAAAAACTTCAGGGGAGCTGGAAACACCATATATTTT
TRBJ2-7 NA NA 15 TRBV19 CASSISGRGGYEQYF TGTGCCAGTAGTATCTCAGGTCGCGGAGGCTACGAGCAGTACTTC
TRBJ2-2 NA NA 18 TRBV14 CASSQEGRRGRNTGELFF TGTGCCAGCAGCCAAGAAGGGAGGCGAGGCCGGAACACCGGGGAGCTGTTTTTT
TRBJ2-7 NA NA 14 TRBV7-9 CASSAYGGPYEQYF TGTGCCAGCAGCGCATACGGGGGTCCCTACGAGCAGTACTTC
TRBJ1-2 NA NA 15 TRBV9 CASSVGGRANYGYTF TGTGCCAGCAGCGTAGGGGGGCGAGCTAACTATGGCTACACCTTC
TRBJ2-7 TRBD1 NA 15 TRBV6-5 CASSYSWTGTYEQYF TGTGCCAGCAGTTACTCCTGGACAGGGACCTACGAGCAGTACTTC
TRBJ2-7 NA NA 13 TRBV12-5 CASAKKSSYEQYF TGTGCTAGTGCTAAGAAGAGCTCCTACGAGCAGTACTTC
TRBJ2-5 TRBD2 NA 13 TRBV18 CASSAGVQETQYF TGTGCCAGCTCAGCGGGGGTCCAAGAGACCCAGTACTTC
TRBJ1-1 NA NA 14 TRBV7-2 CASSLVTVATEAFF TGTGCCAGCAGCTTAGTCACCGTGGCCACTGAAGCTTTCTTT
TRBJ1-1 TRBD1 NA 15 TRBV5-4 CASRTGYGMNTEAFF TGTGCCAGCAGGACAGGGTATGGAATGAACACTGAAGCTTTCTTT
TRBJ2-3 NA NA 11 TRBV6-5 CASPPPDTQYF TGTGCCAGCCCCCCTCCCGATACGCAGTATTTT
TRBJ2-1 TRBD2 NA 15 TRBV18 CASSPLWTSGSEQFF TGTGCCAGCTCACCACTTTGGACTAGCGGATCAGAGCAGTTCTTC
TRBJ2-2 TRBD2 NA 16 TRBV7-2 CASSRSGGGNTGELFF TGTGCCAGCAGCCGTAGCGGGGGGGGGAACACCGGGGAGCTGTTTTTT
TRBJ2-7 TRBD2 NA 20 TRBV28 CASSFGVVLAGGRSSYEQYF TGTGCCAGCAGTTTTGGAGTGGTCCTAGCGGGGGGGAGGAGCTCCTACGAGCAGTACTTC
TRBJ2-5 NA NA 13 TRBV28 CASSLTGKETQYF TGTGCCAGCAGTCTGACAGGAAAAGAGACCCAGTACTTC
TRBJ2-3 TRBD2 NA 17 TRBV27 CASRIYSGGADTDTQYF TGTGCCAGCCGTATTTATAGCGGGGGGGCCGACACAGATACGCAGTATTTT
TRBJ2-3 TRBD2 NA 15 TRBV4-3 CASSQDVRRGVTQYF TGCGCCAGCAGCCAAGACGTCAGGCGGGGGGTTACGCAGTATTTT
TRBJ1-5 NA once 15 TRBV7-8 CASSFTWAMLGPQHF TGTGCCAGCAGTTTTACCTGGGCCATGCTGGGGCCCCAGCATTTT